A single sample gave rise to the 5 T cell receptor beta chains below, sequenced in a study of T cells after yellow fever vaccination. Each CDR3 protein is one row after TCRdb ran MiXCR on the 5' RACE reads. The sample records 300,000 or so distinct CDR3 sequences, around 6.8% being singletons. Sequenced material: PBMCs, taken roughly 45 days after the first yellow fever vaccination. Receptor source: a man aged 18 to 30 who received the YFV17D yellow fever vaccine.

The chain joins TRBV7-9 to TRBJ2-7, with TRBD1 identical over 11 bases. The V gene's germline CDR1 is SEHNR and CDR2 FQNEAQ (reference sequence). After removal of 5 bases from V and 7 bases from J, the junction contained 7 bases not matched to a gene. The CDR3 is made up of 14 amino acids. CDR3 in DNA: TGTGCCAGCAGCGCGGGACAGGGGGTTGCGGAGCAGTACGTC. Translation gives CASSAGQGVAEQYV.

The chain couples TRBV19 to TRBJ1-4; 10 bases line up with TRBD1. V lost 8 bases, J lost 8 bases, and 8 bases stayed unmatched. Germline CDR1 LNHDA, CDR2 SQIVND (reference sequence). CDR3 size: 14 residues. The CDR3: CASRQTGGSEKLFF. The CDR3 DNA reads TGTGCCAGTCGACAGACAGGGGGCAGCGAAAAACTGTTTTTT.

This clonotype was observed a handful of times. The CDR3 spells CASSEGVNEQFF. The DNA of the CDR3 is TGTGCCAGCAGTGAGGGTGTCAATGAGCAGTTCTTC. The rearrangement joins TRBV2 to TRBJ2-1; no clear D. The CDR3 extends over 12 amino acids. Trimming took 3 bases from V and 6 from J, leaving 6 bases between them. CDR1 SNHLY and CDR2 FYNNEI come from the germline V gene. The variable domain in full, with the rest retrieved from reference TRBV2 and TRBJ2-1, is EPEVTQTPSHQVTQMGQEVILRCVPISNHLYFYWYRQILGQKVEFLVSFYNNEISEKSEIFDDQFSVERPDGSNFTLKIRSTKLEDSAMYFCASSEGVNEQFFGPGTRLTVL.

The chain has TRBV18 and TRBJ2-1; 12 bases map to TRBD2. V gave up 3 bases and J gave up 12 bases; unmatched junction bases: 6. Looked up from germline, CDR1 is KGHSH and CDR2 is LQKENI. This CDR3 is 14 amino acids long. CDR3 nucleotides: TGTGCCAGCTCACCCGGACCGGGACTAGCGGGGCAGTTCTTC. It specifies CASSPGPGLAGQFF.

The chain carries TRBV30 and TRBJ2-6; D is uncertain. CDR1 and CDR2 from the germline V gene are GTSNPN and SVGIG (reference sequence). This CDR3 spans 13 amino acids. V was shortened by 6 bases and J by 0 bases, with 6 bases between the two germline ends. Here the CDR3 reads CACSGSGANVLTF. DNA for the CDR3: TGTGCCTGTTCAGGCTCTGGGGCCAACGTCCTGACTTTC.